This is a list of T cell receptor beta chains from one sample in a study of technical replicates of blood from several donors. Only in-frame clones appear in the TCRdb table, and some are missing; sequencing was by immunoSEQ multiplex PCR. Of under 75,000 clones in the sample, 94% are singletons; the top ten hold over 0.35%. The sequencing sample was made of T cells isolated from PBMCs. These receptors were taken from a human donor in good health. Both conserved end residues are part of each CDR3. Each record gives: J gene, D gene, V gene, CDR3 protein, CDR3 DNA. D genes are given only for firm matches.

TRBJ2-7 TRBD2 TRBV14 CASSVGLAGFYEQYF TGTGCCAGCAGCGTGGGACTAGCGGGATTCTACGAGCAGTACTTC
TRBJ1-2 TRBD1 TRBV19 CASRRGAQGVPGYTF TGTGCCAGTAGGAGGGGGGCACAGGGGGTCCCTGGCTACACCTTC
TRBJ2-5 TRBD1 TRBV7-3 CASSLTGMETQYF TGTGCCAGCAGCTTGACAGGGATGGAGACCCAGTACTTC
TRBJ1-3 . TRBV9 CASSTRGVSGNTIYF TGTGCCAGCAGCACACGGGGGGTCTCTGGAAACACCATATATTTT
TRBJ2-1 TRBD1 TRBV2 CASSDRTGVNEQFF TGTGCCAGCAGTGATCGGACAGGGGTCAATGAGCAGTTCTTC
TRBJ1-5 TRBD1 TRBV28 CASSRDRVNQPQHF TGTGCCAGCAGCCGAGACAGGGTCAATCAGCCCCAGCATTTT
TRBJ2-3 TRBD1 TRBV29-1 CSVRDSGADTQYF TGCAGCGTTCGGGACAGCGGTGCAGATACGCAGTATTTT
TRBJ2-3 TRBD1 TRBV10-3 CAISESGQGGTDTQYF TGTGCCATCAGTGAGTCAGGTCAGGGGGGCACAGATACGCAGTATTTT
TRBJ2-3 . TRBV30 CAWGQDTDTQYF TGTGCCTGGGGGCAGGACACAGATACGCAGTATTTT
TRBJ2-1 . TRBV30 CAWSPISRVEQFF TGTGCCTGGAGTCCGATTTCCAGGGTAGAGCAGTTCTTC
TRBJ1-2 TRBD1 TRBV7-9 CASSFLRDRDNYGYTF TGTGCCAGCAGCTTCCTCCGGGACAGGGATAACTATGGCTACACCTTC
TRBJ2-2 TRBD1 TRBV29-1 CSVEGQGTPGELFF TGCAGCGTTGAGGGACAGGGCACACCCGGGGAGCTGTTTTTT
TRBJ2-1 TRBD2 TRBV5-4 CASSLGTRVHEQFF TGTGCCAGCAGCTTGGGGACTAGGGTCCATGAGCAGTTCTTC
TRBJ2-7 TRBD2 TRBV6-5 CASTRTSGLSYEQYF TGTGCCAGCACCCGGACTAGCGGACTCTCCTACGAGCAGTACTTC